This TCR beta chain was identified during a study of blood T cell repertoires in COVID-19. Whole-study context: The United States, Italy and Spain were the sources of the acute and convalescent COVID-19 samples. The analysed material was cDNA or gDNA that came from T cells, B-cell-depleted T cells, or PBMCs.

In the study's own analysis: Reference gene primers were amplified, and this amplification served to estimate nucleated cell counts. Only in-frame clones appear in the TCRdb table, and some are missing; sequencing was by immunoSEQ multiplex PCR. The DNA was the basis for D and trimming; V, J and clone size are from that table. The sample consists of more than 95,000 clones, around nine tenths of them appearing once. Note on this clone: One junction end does not reproduce the germline sequence, and a read error may be involved.

Germline V lookup: CDR1 SGHTS, CDR2 YDEGEE. This CDR3 contains 13 residues. Input material: peripheral blood. The TCR originated in a woman of 80 years or more with acute or convalescent COVID-19. This chain joins TRBV5-8 and TRBJ1-4, with D possibly TRBD1 on 5 matching bases. CDR3 loop: CASSLRSPRVYHF. The CDR3 DNA reads TGTGCCAGCAGCTTGAGGTCTCCCAGGGTTTATCATTTT.